The next 20 T cell receptor beta chains were all read from a single sample in a study of T cells in Graves' hyperthyroidism and ophthalmopathy. Amplified TCR beta CDR3 regions derived from RNA transcripts. HTBI primers were employed in a first-round RT-PCR of the TCR CDR3. TCRdb fed the multiplex PCR reads into MiXCR, producing one record per CDR3 protein. In the table there are fewer than 450,000 distinct CDR3 sequences, 15% to 20% of which are singletons. The sequencing input was blood. These receptors were collected from a woman aged 30 to 39 with Graves' hyperthyroidism that later progressed to Graves' ophthalmopathy.

This clonotype was recorded a few times. The chain has TRBV6-5 and TRBJ2-5, with unresolved D. CDR1 MNHEY and CDR2 SVGAGI come from the germline V gene. CDR3 length: 20 amino acids. Trimming stripped 8 bases from V and 0 bases from J, with 31 bases between. Here the CDR3 reads CASPPDLGVRPNENQETQYF. The CDR3 nucleotides are TGTGCCAGCCCACCGGATTTGGGCGTTCGCCCAAATGAAAACCAAGAGACCCAGTACTTC.

This clonotype has a count of ten or more. This chain uses TRBV29-1 with TRBJ1-1, with D perhaps matching TRBD1 (5 bases). The germline gives CDR1 SQVTM, CDR2 ANQGSEA. The CDR3 totals 12 residues. Trimming shortened V by 7 bases and J by 4 bases, and 13 bases separated the two germline ends. This CDR3 is CSGGLAGTEAFF. The CDR3 DNA reads TGCAGCGGGGGACTAGCGGGCACTGAAGCTTTCTTT.

This clonotype was detected ten times or more. J is TRBJ2-1 and V is TRBV11-2, with 7 bases aligning to TRBD1. The V gene's germline CDR1 is SGHAT and CDR2 FQNNGV. CDR3 length: 16 amino acids. V gave up 5 bases and J gave up 0 bases; unmatched junction bases: 7. The CDR3 here is CASSPRRDSSYNEQFF. Here the CDR3 DNA reads TGTGCCAGCAGCCCCAGACGGGACAGCTCCTACAATGAGCAGTTCTTC.

This clonotype was recorded at least ten times. The chain links TRBV28 to TRBJ1-2; tentative D call: TRBD1 (5 bases). V lost 10 bases, J lost 3 bases, and 18 bases lay in between. Germline CDR1 is MDHEN and CDR2 is SYDVKM. The CDR3 spans 14 residues. The DNA of the CDR3 is TGTGCCACCAAGGTCGGGGCGCCGGACTATGGCTACACCTTC. It encodes CATKVGAPDYGYTF.

This clonotype was counted at least ten times. The chain is built from TRBV5-5 and TRBJ1-5, with no clear D. The CDR3 spans 13 residues. Germline-derived CDR1 and CDR2 are SGHKS and YYEKEE (reference sequence). V was shortened by 1 base and J by 5 bases, with 7 bases between the two germline ends. The CDR3 nucleotides read TGTGCCAGCAGCTTGTTTCTAGATCAGCCCCAGCATTTT. As protein: CASSLFLDQPQHF.

There are many counts of this clonotype. V and J are TRBV5-1 and TRBJ2-1; D is unresolved. V gave up 6 bases and J gave up 7 bases, with 8 bases separating them. Germline loops: CDR1 SGHRS, CDR2 YFSETQ. The CDR3 runs to 11 residues. CDR3 in DNA: TGCGCCAGCACCCTCGGGAATGAGCAGTTCTTC. Translation gives CASTLGNEQFF.

This clonotype was seen at least ten times. The chain employs TRBV12-3 or TRBV12-4 and TRBJ2-4; 9 bases match TRBD2. The V gene end was trimmed by 6 bases and the J gene end by 7 bases; junction bases not matched to a gene: 10. The CDR3 is 15 amino acids. CDR3 loop: CASRAGTSFPNIQYF. The DNA of the CDR3 is TGTGCCAGCAGAGCCGGGACTAGCTTTCCCAACATTCAGTACTTC.

This clonotype was counted at least ten times. J is TRBJ1-1 and V is TRBV7-8; 8 bases agree with TRBD1. From germline, CDR1 is SGHVS and CDR2 FQNEAQ. J gave up 7 bases and V 3 bases, and 34 bases lay outside the gene matches. The CDR3 contains 23 residues. The CDR3: CASSLLATGVRTVPPPDQLEAFF. In nucleotides, the CDR3 is TGTGCCAGCAGCTTGCTGGCGACAGGGGTGAGAACGGTACCCCCCCCCGACCAACTTGAAGCTTTCTTT.

V is TRBV7-9 and J is TRBJ2-5; the match to TRBD1 covers 9 bases. CDR3 length: 16 amino acids. Per the germline V gene, CDR1 is SEHNR and CDR2 is FQNEAQ (reference sequence). Trimming removed 5 bases from V and 4 bases from J; junction bases left unmatched: 11. CDR3 nucleotide sequence: TGTGCCAGCAGCCCTCGGGACAGGGAGTTTGGAGAGACCCAGTACTTC. It specifies CASSPRDREFGETQYF.

Many counts were recorded for this clonotype. V is TRBV24-1 and J is TRBJ1-1; 9 bases align to TRBD1. This CDR3 is 15 amino acids long. Germline trimming cut 5 bases from V and 5 bases from J; bases unmatched to any gene: 8. Germline V gene data show CDR1 as KGHDR and CDR2 as SFDVKD. CDR3 bases: TGTGCCACCAGTGCCACAGGGGGCGGTGAGACTGAAGCTTTCTTT. Amino acids: CATSATGGGETEAFF.

This clonotype has just a few counts. One end of the junction varies from germline; a read error may be responsible. V gene TRBV5-6 combines with J gene TRBJ2-7; 10 bases are a match to TRBD1. This CDR3 comprises 15 residues. The V gene's germline CDR1 is SGHDT and CDR2 YYEEEE. The CDR3 nucleotides read TGTGCCAGCAGGTTGGGACAGGGGAGGGACTACGAGCAGTACTTC. Encoded protein: CASRLGQGRDYEQYF.

The chain is built from TRBV10-3 and TRBJ2-1; D uncertain. The length of the CDR3 is 11 residues. The germline CDR1 and CDR2 sequences are ENHRY and SYGVKD. Trimming removed 6 bases at V and 5 bases at J, with 5 bases between. In DNA, the CDR3 is TGTGCCATCAGGGCGAACAATGAGCAGTTCTTC. This translates into CAIRANNEQFF.

This clonotype was observed a single time. The V gene is TRBV7-2, the J gene TRBJ2-5; 8 nucleotides agree with TRBD2. The CDR3 totals 14 residues. The V segment lost 6 bases and the J segment 5 bases; nucleotides outside the gene matches: 8. CDR1 and CDR2 (germline): SGHTA, FQGNSA. CDR3 loop: CASSLSGRWETQYF. The CDR3 DNA reads as TGTGCCAGCAGTCTCAGCGGGAGATGGGAGACCCAGTACTTC.

This clonotype has ten or more counts. The gene calls are TRBV12-3 or TRBV12-4 and TRBJ2-7; TRBD2 might be the D (6 bases). V shed 5 bases and J shed 0 bases, with 20 bases lying between them. The CDR3 has 17 amino acids. CDR3 loop: CASSVAVVAGFSYEQYF. For the CDR3, the DNA is TGTGCCAGCAGTGTGGCGGTTGTCGCGGGATTCTCCTACGAGCAGTACTTC.

As regards this clonotype: This may stem from a read error, because a much larger clone lies one nucleotide away. V usage is TRBV2 and J usage is TRBJ1-4; D is possibly TRBD1 (6 bases). Germline CDR1 reads SNHLY; CDR2 reads FYNNEI. The CDR3 covers 14 residues. The V and J ends lost 3 bases and 3 bases respectively, with 8 bases between them. The chain's CDR3 is CASSDPGANEKLFF. CDR3 DNA: TGTGCCAGCAGTGACCCAGGGGCTAATGAAAAACTGTTTTTT.

This clonotype was seen repeatedly, ten times or more. The chain couples TRBV11-2 to TRBJ1-1, with 12 bases that match TRBD1. Looked up from germline, CDR1 is SGHAT and CDR2 is FQNNGV. The junction had 9 bases not matched to a gene; V was cut back by 7 bases and J by 0 bases. The CDR3 contains 17 residues. The DNA of the CDR3 is TGTGCCAGCACCCACGGGACAGGGGGCAAGCTGAACACTGAAGCTTTCTTT. Protein: CASTHGTGGKLNTEAFF.

This clonotype was recorded at least ten times. This chain links TRBV14 with TRBJ2-1, with TRBD2 matching over 10 bases. CDR3 size: 15 residues. The V segment lost 1 base and the J segment 6 bases; nucleotides outside the gene matches: 3. Germline V gives CDR1 SGHDN, CDR2 FVKESK. CDR3 amino acids: CASSQGLAGFNEQFF. Here the CDR3 DNA reads TGTGCCAGCAGCCAAGGACTAGCGGGTTTCAATGAGCAGTTCTTC.

This chain joins TRBV28 and TRBJ2-4, with TRBD1 as a possible D gene (6 bases). CDR1 is MDHEN, CDR2 SYDVKM, per germline. This CDR3 spans 17 amino acids. Trimming pared 4 bases from V and 0 bases from J, leaving 16 bases between. CDR3 sequence (DNA): TGTGCCAGCAGTTCCCGACAGGTAAGGTTAGCCAAAAACATTCAGTACTTC. This encodes CASSSRQVRLAKNIQYF.

The chain joins TRBV2 to TRBJ2-1, with 15 bases lining up with TRBD2. This CDR3 comprises 16 residues. Germline V gene lookup returns CDR1 SNHLY and CDR2 FYNNEI. The V segment lost 4 bases and the J segment 6 bases; nucleotides outside the gene matches: 4. The CDR3 DNA follows: TGTGCCAGCAGTGCGGGACTAGCGGGAGGATCCAATGAGCAGTTCTTC. This codes for CASSAGLAGGSNEQFF.

The table lists this clonotype with a few counts. The chain combines TRBV20-1 with TRBJ2-7, with 7 bases lining up with TRBD2. The CDR3 is 15 residues long. V dropped 2 bases and J dropped 0; count of bases not matched to a gene: 7. In germline, CDR1 is DFQATT, CDR2 SNEGSKA (reference sequence). As DNA, the CDR3 is TGCAGTGCTAGAAGGCTCGGGAGGAACTCCTACGAGCAGTACTTC. Its translation: CSARRLGRNSYEQYF.